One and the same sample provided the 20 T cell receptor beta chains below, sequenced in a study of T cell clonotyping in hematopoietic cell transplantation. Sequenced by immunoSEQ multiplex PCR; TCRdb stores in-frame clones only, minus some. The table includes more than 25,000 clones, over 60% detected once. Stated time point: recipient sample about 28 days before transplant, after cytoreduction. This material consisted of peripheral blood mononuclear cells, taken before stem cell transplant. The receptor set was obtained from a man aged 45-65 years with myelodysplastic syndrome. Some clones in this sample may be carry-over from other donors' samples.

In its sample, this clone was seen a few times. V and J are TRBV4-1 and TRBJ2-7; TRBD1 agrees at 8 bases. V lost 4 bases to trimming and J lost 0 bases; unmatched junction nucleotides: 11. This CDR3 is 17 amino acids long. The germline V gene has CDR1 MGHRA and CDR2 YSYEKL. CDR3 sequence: CASSLPRGTGDSYEQYF. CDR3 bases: TGCGCCAGCAGCCTCCCAAGAGGGACAGGCGACTCCTACGAGCAGTACTTC.

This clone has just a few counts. CDR3 protein: CARYGDTRNYGYTF. The CDR3 DNA follows: TGTGCCAGGTACGGGGACACCCGAAACTATGGCTACACCTTC. The chain couples TRBV6-1 to TRBJ1-2, with a tentative D call TRBD1 (6 bases). The V and J ends lost 9 bases and 2 bases respectively, with 16 bases between them. Germline CDR1 MNHNS, CDR2 SASEGT. The CDR3 contains 14 residues.

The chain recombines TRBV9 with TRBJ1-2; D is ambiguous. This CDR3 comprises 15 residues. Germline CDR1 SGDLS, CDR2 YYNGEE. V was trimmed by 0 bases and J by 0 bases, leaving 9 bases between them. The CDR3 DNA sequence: TGTGCCAGCAGCGTAGCTTTGGCAGCTAACTATGGCTACACCTTC. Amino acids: CASSVALAANYGYTF.

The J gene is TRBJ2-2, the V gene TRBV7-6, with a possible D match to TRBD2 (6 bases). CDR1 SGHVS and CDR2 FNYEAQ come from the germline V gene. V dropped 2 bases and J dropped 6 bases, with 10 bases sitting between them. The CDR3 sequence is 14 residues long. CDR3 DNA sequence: TGTGCCAGCAGCTTAAGCAGGGAGGCCGGGGAGCTGTTTTTT. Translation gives CASSLSREAGELFF.

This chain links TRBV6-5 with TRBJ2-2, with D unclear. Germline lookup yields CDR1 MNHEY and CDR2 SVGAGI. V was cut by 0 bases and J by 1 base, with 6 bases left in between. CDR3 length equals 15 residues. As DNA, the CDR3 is TGTGCCAGCAGTTACTCCCCAGGGAACACCGGGGAGCTGTTTTTT. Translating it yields CASSYSPGNTGELFF.

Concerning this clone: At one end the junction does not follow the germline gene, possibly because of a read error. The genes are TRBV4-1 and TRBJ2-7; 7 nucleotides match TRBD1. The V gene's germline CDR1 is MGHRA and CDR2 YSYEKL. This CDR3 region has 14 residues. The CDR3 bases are TGCGCCAGCAGCCGGACCCAAGGGGGCCCGCGGTGGTCCTTC. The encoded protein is CASSRTQGGPRWSF.

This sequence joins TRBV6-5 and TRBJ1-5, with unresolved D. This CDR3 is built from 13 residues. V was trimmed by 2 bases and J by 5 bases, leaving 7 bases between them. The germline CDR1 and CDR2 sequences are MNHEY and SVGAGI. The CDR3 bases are TGTGCCAGCAGTTACAGGGCAGATCAGCCCCAGCATTTT. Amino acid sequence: CASSYRADQPQHF.

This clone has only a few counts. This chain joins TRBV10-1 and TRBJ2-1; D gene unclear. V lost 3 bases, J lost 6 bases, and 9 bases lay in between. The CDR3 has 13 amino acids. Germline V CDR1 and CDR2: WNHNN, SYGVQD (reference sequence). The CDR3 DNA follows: TGCGCCAGCAGTGATAACTGGTCCAATGAGCAGTTCTTC. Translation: CASSDNWSNEQFF.

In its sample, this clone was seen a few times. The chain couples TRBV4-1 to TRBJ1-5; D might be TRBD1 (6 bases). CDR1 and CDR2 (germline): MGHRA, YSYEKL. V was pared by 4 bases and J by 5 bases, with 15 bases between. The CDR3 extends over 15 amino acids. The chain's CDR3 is CASSLVAGVHQPQHF. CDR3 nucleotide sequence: TGCGCCAGCAGCCTCGTCGCAGGGGTCCATCAGCCCCAGCATTTT.

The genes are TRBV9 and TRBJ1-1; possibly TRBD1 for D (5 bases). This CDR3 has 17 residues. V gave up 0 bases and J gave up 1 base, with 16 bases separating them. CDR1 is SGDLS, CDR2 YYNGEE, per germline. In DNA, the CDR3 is TGTGCCAGCAGCGTAGGGTGGGACCTCCGGGGGAACACTGAAGCTTTCTTT. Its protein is CASSVGWDLRGNTEAFF.

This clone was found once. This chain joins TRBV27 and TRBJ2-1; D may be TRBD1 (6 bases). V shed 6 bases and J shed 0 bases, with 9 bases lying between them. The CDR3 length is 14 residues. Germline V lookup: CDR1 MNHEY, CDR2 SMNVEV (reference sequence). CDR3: CASRGHSSYNEQFF. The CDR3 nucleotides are TGTGCCAGCAGGGGACATAGCTCCTACAATGAGCAGTTCTTC.

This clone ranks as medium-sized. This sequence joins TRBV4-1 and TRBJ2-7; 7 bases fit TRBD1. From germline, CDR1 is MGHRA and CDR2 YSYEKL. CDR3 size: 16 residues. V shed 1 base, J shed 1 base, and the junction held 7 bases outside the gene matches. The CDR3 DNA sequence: TGCGCCAGCAGCCAAGGGGACAGTCCTTTTTCCTACGAGCAGTACTTC. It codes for CASSQGDSPFSYEQYF.

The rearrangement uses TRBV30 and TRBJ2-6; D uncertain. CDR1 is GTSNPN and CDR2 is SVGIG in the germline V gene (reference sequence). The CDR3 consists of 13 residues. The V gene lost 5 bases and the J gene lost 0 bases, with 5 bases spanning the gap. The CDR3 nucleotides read TGTGCCTGGGATAACTCTGGGGCCAACGTCCTGACTTTC. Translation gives CAWDNSGANVLTF.

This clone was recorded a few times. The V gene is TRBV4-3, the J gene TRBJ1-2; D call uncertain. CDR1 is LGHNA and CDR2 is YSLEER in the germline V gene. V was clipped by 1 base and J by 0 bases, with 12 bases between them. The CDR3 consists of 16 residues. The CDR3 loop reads CASSQVGQLANYGYTF. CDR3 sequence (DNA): TGCGCCAGCAGCCAAGTTGGCCAGTTAGCTAACTATGGCTACACCTTC.

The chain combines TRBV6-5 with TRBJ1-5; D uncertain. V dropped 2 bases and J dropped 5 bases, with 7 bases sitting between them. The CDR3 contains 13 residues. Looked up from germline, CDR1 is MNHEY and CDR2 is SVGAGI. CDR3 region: CASSYRLDQPQHF. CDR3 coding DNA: TGTGCCAGCAGTTACAGGTTAGATCAGCCCCAGCATTTT.

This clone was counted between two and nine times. The CDR3 is CASSQLAGGYEQYF. The DNA for the CDR3 is TGCGCCAGCAGCCAGCTAGCGGGAGGCTACGAGCAGTACTTC. The J gene is TRBJ2-7, the V gene TRBV4-1; 11 nucleotides match TRBD2. The V segment lost 3 bases and the J segment 3 bases; nucleotides outside the gene matches: 1. The CDR3 length is 14 residues. Germline V gene lookup returns CDR1 MGHRA and CDR2 YSYEKL.

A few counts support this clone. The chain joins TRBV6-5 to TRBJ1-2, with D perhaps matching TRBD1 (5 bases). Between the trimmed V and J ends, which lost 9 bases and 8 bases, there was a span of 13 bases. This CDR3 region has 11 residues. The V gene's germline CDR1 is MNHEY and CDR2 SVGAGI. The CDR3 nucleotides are TGTGCCAGTGGGCAGGGTCAAGGCTACACCTTC. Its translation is CASGQGQGYTF.

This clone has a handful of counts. The CDR3 sequence: CASSYSGGVYEQFF. The CDR3 bases are TGTGCCAGCAGTTACTCGGGAGGGGTCTATGAGCAGTTCTTC. This sequence joins TRBV6-5 and TRBJ2-1; 7 bases map to TRBD2. This CDR3 has 14 amino acids. Germline V gene sequence: CDR1 MNHEY, CDR2 SVGAGI. V shed 0 bases, J shed 8 bases, and the junction held 4 bases outside the gene matches.

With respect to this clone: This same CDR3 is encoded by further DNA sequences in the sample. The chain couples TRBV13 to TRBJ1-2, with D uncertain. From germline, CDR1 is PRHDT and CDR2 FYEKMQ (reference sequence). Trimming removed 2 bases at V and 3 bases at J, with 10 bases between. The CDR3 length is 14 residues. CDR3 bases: TGTGCCAGCAGCTTACCGGAGGAGGACTATGGCTACACCTTC. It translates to CASSLPEEDYGYTF.

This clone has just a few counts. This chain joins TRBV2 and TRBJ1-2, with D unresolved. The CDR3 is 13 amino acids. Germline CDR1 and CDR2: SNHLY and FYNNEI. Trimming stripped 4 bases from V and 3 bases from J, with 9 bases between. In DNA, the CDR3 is TGTGCCAGCAGTGGCCGCGGGGACTATGGCTACACCTTC. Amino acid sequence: CASSGRGDYGYTF.